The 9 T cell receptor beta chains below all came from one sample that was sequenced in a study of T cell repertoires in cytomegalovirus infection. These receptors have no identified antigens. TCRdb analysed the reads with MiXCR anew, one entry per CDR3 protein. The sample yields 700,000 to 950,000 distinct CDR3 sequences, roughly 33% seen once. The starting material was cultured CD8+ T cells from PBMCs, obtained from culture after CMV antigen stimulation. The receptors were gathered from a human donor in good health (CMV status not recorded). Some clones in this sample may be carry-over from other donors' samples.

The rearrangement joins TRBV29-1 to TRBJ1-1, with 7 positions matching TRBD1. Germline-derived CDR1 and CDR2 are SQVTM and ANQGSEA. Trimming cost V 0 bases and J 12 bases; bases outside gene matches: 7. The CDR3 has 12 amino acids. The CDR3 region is CSVEDPRGQTFF. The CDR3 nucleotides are TGCAGCGTTGAAGATCCGAGGGGGCAAACTTTCTTT.

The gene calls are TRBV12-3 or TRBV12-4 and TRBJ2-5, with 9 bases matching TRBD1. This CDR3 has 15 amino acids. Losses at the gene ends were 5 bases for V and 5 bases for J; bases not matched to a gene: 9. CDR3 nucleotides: TGTGCCAGCAGTAGAGGACAGGGGTTATTGGAGACCCAGTACTTC. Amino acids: CASSRGQGLLETQYF.

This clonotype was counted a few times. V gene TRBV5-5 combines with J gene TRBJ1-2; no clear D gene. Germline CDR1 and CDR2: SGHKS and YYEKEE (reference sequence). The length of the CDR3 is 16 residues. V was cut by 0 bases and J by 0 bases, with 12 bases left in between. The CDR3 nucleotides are TGTGCCAGCAGCTTGGAATTCGGCGGACCTAACTATGGCTACACCTTC. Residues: CASSLEFGGPNYGYTF.

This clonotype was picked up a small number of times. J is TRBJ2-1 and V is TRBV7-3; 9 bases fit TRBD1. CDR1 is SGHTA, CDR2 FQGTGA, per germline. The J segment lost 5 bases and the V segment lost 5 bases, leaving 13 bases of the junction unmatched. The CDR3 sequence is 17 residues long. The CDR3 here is CASSPPGTGTADNEQFF. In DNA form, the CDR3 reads TGTGCCAGCAGCCCACCCGGGACAGGGACGGCCGACAATGAGCAGTTCTTC.

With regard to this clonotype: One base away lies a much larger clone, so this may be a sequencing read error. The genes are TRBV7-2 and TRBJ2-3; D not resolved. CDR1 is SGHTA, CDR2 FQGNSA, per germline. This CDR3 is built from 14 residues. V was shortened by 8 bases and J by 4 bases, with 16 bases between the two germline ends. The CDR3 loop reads CASGAGASADTQYF. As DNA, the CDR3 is TGTGCCAGCGGTGCCGGAGCAAGCGCAGATACGCAGTATTTT.

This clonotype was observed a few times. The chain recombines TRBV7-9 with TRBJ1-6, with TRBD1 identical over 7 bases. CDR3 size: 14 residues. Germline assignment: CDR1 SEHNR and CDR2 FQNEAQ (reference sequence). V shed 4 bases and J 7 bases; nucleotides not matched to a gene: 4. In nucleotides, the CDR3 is TGTGCCAGCAGCTCCGGGACAGACAATTCACCCCTCCACTTT. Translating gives CASSSGTDNSPLHF.

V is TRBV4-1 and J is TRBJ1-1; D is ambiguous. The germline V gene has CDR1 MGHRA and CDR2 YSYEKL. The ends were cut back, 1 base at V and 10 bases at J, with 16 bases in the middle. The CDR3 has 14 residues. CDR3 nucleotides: TGCGCCAGCAGCCAAGCCCCAGGTGGGCCATTAGCTTTCTTT. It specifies CASSQAPGGPLAFF.

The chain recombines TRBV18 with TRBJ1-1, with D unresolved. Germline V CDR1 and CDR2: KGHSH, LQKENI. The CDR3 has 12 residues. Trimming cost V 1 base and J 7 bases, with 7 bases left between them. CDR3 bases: TGTGCCAGCTCACCACGCTCTGGTGAAGCTTTCTTT. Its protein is CASSPRSGEAFF.

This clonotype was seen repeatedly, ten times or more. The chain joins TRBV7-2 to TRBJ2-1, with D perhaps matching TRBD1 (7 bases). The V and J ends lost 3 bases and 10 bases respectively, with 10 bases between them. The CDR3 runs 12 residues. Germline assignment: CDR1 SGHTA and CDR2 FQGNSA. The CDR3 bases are TGTGCCAGCAGCTTTTCAGGGGGGGAGCAGTTCTTC. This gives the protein CASSFSGGEQFF.